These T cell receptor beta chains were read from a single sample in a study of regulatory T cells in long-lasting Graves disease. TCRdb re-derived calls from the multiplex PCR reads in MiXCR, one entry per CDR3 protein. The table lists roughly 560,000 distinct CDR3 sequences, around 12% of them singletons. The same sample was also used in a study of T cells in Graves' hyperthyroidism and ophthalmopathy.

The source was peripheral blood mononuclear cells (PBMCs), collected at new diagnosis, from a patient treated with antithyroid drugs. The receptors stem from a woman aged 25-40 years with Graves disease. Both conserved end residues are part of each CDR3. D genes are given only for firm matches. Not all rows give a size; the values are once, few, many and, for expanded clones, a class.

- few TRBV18 CASSPSTRNQETQCF
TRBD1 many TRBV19 CASSQDRGGNQPQHF
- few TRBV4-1 CASSQDHRFEQFF
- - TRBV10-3 CAISDGSVRSETQYF
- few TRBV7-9 CASSAFRDAGELFF
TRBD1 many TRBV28 CASSRGRQGHF
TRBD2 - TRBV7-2 CASSLDRREGPEQYF
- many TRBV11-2 CASSRFKDRFQAFF
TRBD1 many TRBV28 CASSSPGGASGNTIYF
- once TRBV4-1 CASSPGPFQVRGAGNTIYF
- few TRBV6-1 CASSPKILPYNEQFF
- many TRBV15 CATSRDRDRRETQYF
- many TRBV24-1 CATQPARRRGEETQYF
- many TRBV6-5 CASSYSRDAARNVEKLFF
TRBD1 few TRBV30 CAWSAGTANTGELFF
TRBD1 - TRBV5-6 CASSLQGEINEQFF
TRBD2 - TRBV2 CASRLPGLAAHELFF
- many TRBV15 CATSRVGGASTDTQYF
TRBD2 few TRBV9 CASRGERVCGSSYNEQFF
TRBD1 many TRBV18 CASSQDRFETDTQYF
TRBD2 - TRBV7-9 CASSLSLAGPDEQYF
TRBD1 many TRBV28 CASSGTSGTDTPLHF
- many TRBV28 CASSLQFYNSPLHF
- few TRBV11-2 CASSPSRGTATGELFF
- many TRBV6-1 CASSTYRAIQGYPLHF
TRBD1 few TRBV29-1 CSVSKYDRDGPLYEQYF
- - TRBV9 CASSVEGQGIYGYTF
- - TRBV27 CASSLWGRPGYEQYF
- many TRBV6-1 CASSQARDPSTDTQYF